This record concerns one T cell receptor (beta chain) sequence. Its target is not known. This CDR3 has 13 residues. V lost 0 bases and J 12 bases, leaving 12 bases between the germline ends. In germline, CDR1 is MNHNY, CDR2 SVGAGI (reference sequence). The method was immunoSEQ multiplex PCR; TCRdb's version includes in-frame clones alone and lacks a portion of them. The table lists hundreds of thousands of clones, roughly 84% of them singletons, with 3.4% in the top ten. This record comes from a study of Ad26.COV2.S vaccination and SARS-CoV-2 variants. Study background: In the COV1001 trial, the donor was in the Ad26.COV2.S arm.

Findings and caveats of the study: Possible underestimation of total T cell responses by the TCR breadth and depth analyses was noted.

The treatment here: roughly 18 received Ad26.COV2.S at low or high dose, single or two shots; 5 received placebo; per-sample allocation not given. After the first vaccine or placebo injection, samples were drawn on day 63. The shot given was an Ad26 vector that makes Wuhan-strain SARS-CoV-2 spike. The specimen was peripheral blood, collected in a trial of Ad26.COV2.S vaccine versus placebo. This sequence was found in a person between 18 and 65 years old who received the Ad26.COV2.S COVID-19 vaccine or a placebo. This chain connects TRBV6-6 to TRBJ2-1, with a possible D match to TRBD1 (5 bases). The CDR3 DNA sequence: TGTGCCAGCAGTTACTCCCTGACAGAACGGCAGTTCTTC. Encoded protein: CASSYSLTERQFF.